Each of the 6 T cell receptor beta chains below was sequenced from the same sample in a study of shared clonotypes between healthy human individuals. Selected positively for CCR7 and CD45RO-negative, naive CD8 cells excluded terminally differentiated effector memory CD45RA+ cells. Data came from immunoSEQ multiplex PCR; TCRdb stores just in-frame clones and leaves some out. This sample has nearly 2 million clones; about 95% occur once, and the top ten carry 0.95% to 1.5%. The sequencing input was naive CD8+ T cells sorted from blood. These receptors were collected from a man aged 18 to 30 in good health.

Written as DNA, the CDR3 is TGTGCCAGCAGTTCAACCCCCACTAGCGGGAACAATGAGCAGTTCTTC. Translation: CASSSTPTSGNNEQFF. The V gene is TRBV7-9, the J gene TRBJ2-1; 10 bases are shared with TRBD2. This CDR3 spans 16 amino acids. After removal of 6 bases from V and 5 bases from J, the junction contained 10 bases not matched to a gene. Germline CDR1 and CDR2: SEHNR and FQNEAQ (reference sequence).

The CDR3 region has the DNA TGTGCCAGCAGTACCGGGACAGGCATCACCGGGGAGCTGTTTTTT. Protein sequence: CASSTGTGITGELFF. The chain uses TRBV6-1 and TRBJ2-2; 8 bases line up with TRBD1. Germline CDR1 and CDR2: MNHNS and SASEGT. The V and J ends lost 5 bases and 4 bases, in that order; junction bases with no gene match: 6. This CDR3 region has 15 residues.

The J gene is TRBJ2-7, the V gene TRBV5-1; D is perhaps TRBD1 (5 bases). CDR1 and CDR2 from the germline V gene are SGHRS and YFSETQ. Trimming cost V 2 bases and J 2 bases, with 11 bases left between them. The CDR3 runs to 14 residues. The chain's CDR3 is CASSFLDKTYEQYF. DNA of the CDR3: TGCGCCAGCAGCTTCCTGGACAAGACCTACGAGCAGTACTTC.

The chain uses TRBV7-9 and TRBJ2-7, with 9 nucleotides matching TRBD2. Trimming at V came to 2 bases and at J to 0 bases, leaving 2 bases not matched to a gene. The CDR3 length is 15 residues. Germline CDR1 SEHNR, CDR2 FQNEAQ (reference sequence). The CDR3 sequence is CASSLSAGGSYEQYF. CDR3 sequence (DNA): TGTGCCAGCAGCTTATCAGCGGGGGGCTCCTACGAGCAGTACTTC.

The V gene is TRBV27, the J gene TRBJ1-6; 7 nucleotides match TRBD1. CDR3 length: 15 amino acids. Germline V gene data show CDR1 as MNHEY and CDR2 as SMNVEV (reference sequence). V was clipped by 0 bases and J by 13 bases; unmatched bases: 9. This CDR3 reads CASSLSPGEGAPLHF. The CDR3, as DNA: TGTGCCAGCAGTTTATCCCCGGGGGAGGGGGCCCCCCTCCACTTT.

This rearrangement joins TRBV7-8 to TRBJ2-7; possible D gene TRBD1, 5 bases. There are 15 residues in the CDR3. The V and J ends lost 3 bases and 2 bases respectively, with 14 bases between them. Per the germline V gene, CDR1 is SGHVS and CDR2 is FQNEAQ. The CDR3 region has the DNA TGTGCCAGCAGCTTTTGGTCAAGGGGAACCTACGAGCAGTACTTC. It is translated as CASSFWSRGTYEQYF.